This T cell receptor (beta chain) comes out of a study of identifying expanded T cells in peripheral blood. About this clone: Its antigen remains unknown.

Overall study results and limits: Across healthy donors, higher total template counts meant significantly greater roughly 2-week count variance.

This table comes from immunoSEQ multiplex PCR, and its TCRdb copy is limited to in-frame clones, with some not included. The sample lists some 130,000 clones; about 88% were seen once. The sequence was obtained from a person between 18 and 69 years old in good health. Sequencing used blood.

The CDR3 reads CAGGQGHNEQFF. Here the CDR3 DNA reads TGTGCCGGGGGACAGGGGCACAATGAGCAGTTCTTC. V usage is TRBV6-1 and J usage is TRBJ2-1; 10 positions match TRBD1. The germline CDR1 and CDR2 sequences are MNHNS and SASEGT. Trimming at V came to 11 bases and at J to 5 bases, leaving 3 bases not matched to a gene. The CDR3 consists of 12 residues.